The 9 T cell receptor beta chains below all came from one sample that was sequenced in a study of cytomegalovirus exposure and HLA in healthy donors. The PCR ran on 60 Vbeta and 13 Jbeta primers. Produced via immunoSEQ multiplex PCR; TCRdb's table is partial and in-frame only. The specimen's table records tens of thousands of clones. Input material: PBMCs. The receptors shown here come from a female donor in good health and CMV-seropositive.

V gene TRBV5-1 combines with J gene TRBJ2-7; D possibly corresponds to TRBD1 (6 bases). Between the trimmed V and J ends, which lost 4 bases and 4 bases, there was a span of 15 bases. This CDR3 comprises 14 residues. Germline V gene lookup returns CDR1 SGHRS and CDR2 YFSETQ. The CDR3 DNA reads as TGCGCCAGCAGCCCTACAGGGCCGGGGTACGAGCAGTACTTC. Protein sequence: CASSPTGPGYEQYF.

The chain has TRBV2 and TRBJ1-3, with 9 bases aligning to TRBD1. V shed 4 bases, J shed 0 bases, and the junction held 4 bases outside the gene matches. Per the germline V gene, CDR1 is SNHLY and CDR2 is FYNNEI. The CDR3 runs to 16 residues. This CDR3 is CASSVGQGVSGNTIYF. The CDR3 DNA follows: TGTGCCAGCAGTGTGGGACAGGGTGTCTCTGGAAACACCATATATTTT.

The chain uses TRBV9 and TRBJ2-2, with D perhaps TRBD2 (5 bases). The germline gives CDR1 SGDLS, CDR2 YYNGEE. The CDR3 spans 16 residues. The V end was cut by 3 bases, the J end by 4 bases, with 16 bases between. The CDR3 reads CASSGEPVASTGELFF. CDR3 DNA sequence: TGTGCCAGCAGCGGGGAGCCTGTAGCGTCCACCGGGGAGCTGTTTTTT.

V is TRBV29-1 and J is TRBJ2-3; 14 bases match TRBD2. The ends lost 6 bases at V and 3 bases at J; junction bases unmatched: 5. This CDR3 is 15 amino acids long. Germline CDR1 reads SQVTM; CDR2 reads ANQGSEA. The CDR3 is CSVATSGRVTDTQYF. CDR3 in DNA: TGCAGCGTGGCGACTAGCGGGAGGGTTACAGATACGCAGTATTTT.

The chain recombines TRBV30 with TRBJ2-7, with TRBD2 identical over 10 bases. Germline CDR1 and CDR2: GTSNPN and SVGIG (reference sequence). The CDR3 has 14 residues. Trimming cost V 4 bases and J 2 bases; bases outside gene matches: 5. CDR3 region: CAWNLAGVTYEQYF. In DNA, the CDR3 is TGTGCCTGGAACCTAGCGGGGGTCACCTACGAGCAGTACTTC.

The CDR3 reads CASSRSDGYTF. The CDR3 DNA reads as TGTGCCAGCAGCCGTTCTGATGGCTACACCTTC. This chain joins TRBV13 and TRBJ1-2; unclear D gene. Trimming removed 5 bases from V and 6 bases from J, with 7 bases in between. The CDR3 spans 11 residues. The germline V gene encodes CDR1 PRHDT and CDR2 FYEKMQ (reference sequence).

V gene TRBV19 combines with J gene TRBJ1-1; D gene ambiguous. The CDR3 totals 11 residues. Per the germline V gene, CDR1 is LNHDA and CDR2 is SQIVND (reference sequence). Trimming shortened V by 3 bases and J by 6 bases, and 5 bases separated the two germline ends. CDR3 amino acids: CASSIGPEAFF. The CDR3 DNA reads as TGTGCCAGTAGTATCGGTCCTGAAGCTTTCTTT. Variable domain in full (rest from reference TRBV19 and TRBJ1-1): DGGITQSPKYLFRKEGQNVTLSCEQNLNHDAMYWYRQDPGQGLRLIYYSQIVNDFQKGDIAEGYSVSREKKESFPLTVTSAQKNPTAFYLCASSIGPEAFFGQGTRLTVV.

This chain uses TRBV27 with TRBJ2-7; 10 positions match TRBD2. CDR3 size: 16 residues. CDR1 and CDR2 (germline): MNHEY, SMNVEV (reference sequence). Losses at the gene ends were 0 bases for V and 5 bases for J; bases not matched to a gene: 7. CDR3 DNA sequence: TGTGCCAGCAGTTTATCGAGGCTAGCGGGAGTCCACGAGCAGTACTTC. The encoded protein is CASSLSRLAGVHEQYF.

V and J are TRBV15 and TRBJ2-5; 9 bases align to TRBD2. The CDR3 extends over 16 amino acids. V shed 7 bases and J 5 bases; nucleotides not matched to a gene: 14. CDR1 is LNHNV and CDR2 is YYDKDF in the germline V gene (reference sequence). The CDR3 nucleotides read TGTGCCACCACCCGATTAGGCGGGAGGGCCTCGGAGACCCAGTACTTC. Residues: CATTRLGGRASETQYF.